This T cell receptor beta chain was sequenced during a study of blood T cell repertoires in COVID-19. About the research overall: COVID-19 samples from acute and convalescent phases originated in the United States, Italy and Spain. T cells, B-cell-depleted T cells, or PBMCs supplied cDNA or gDNA.

This CDR3 region has 13 residues. V dropped 6 bases and J dropped 7 bases, with 13 bases sitting between them. From germline, CDR1 is MNHEY and CDR2 SVGAGI. Under the authors' procedure: Amplification with reference gene primers provided the estimates of nucleated cell counts. Sequencing used immunoSEQ multiplex PCR; TCRdb keeps in-frame clones, though not all of them. From that table come the V and J calls and clone size; the DNA was used to work out D and trimming. The sample holds roughly 180,000 clones, about 86% seen once. This clonotype originated in a man between 60 and 75 years old with acute or convalescent COVID-19. V is TRBV6-5 and J is TRBJ2-1; a possible D gene is TRBD2 (5 bases). The sequenced sample was peripheral blood. The CDR3 region is CASRFPSRNEQFF. In DNA, the CDR3 is TGTGCCAGCAGATTTCCTAGCAGAAATGAGCAGTTCTTC.